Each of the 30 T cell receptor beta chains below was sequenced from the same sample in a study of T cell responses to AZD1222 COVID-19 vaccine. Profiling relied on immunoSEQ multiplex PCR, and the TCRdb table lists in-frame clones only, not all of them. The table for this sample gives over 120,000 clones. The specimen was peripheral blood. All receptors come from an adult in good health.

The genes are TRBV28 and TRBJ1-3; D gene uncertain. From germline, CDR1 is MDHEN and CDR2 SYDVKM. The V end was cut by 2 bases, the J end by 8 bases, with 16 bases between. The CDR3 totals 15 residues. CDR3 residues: CASSLGGPQRDTIYF. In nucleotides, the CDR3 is TGTGCCAGCAGTTTAGGTGGACCTCAGAGGGACACCATATATTTT.

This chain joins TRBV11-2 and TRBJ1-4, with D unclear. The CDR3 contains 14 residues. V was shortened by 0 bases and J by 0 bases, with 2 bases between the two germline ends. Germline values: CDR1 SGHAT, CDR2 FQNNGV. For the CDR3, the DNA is TGTGCCAGCAGCTTAGACGCAACTAATGAAAAACTGTTTTTT. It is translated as CASSLDATNEKLFF.

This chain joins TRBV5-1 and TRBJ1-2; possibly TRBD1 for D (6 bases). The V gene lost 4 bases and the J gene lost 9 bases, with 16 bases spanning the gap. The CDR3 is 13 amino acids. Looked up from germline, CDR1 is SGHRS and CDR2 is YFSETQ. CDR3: CASSPRGGGSYTF. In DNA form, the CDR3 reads TGCGCCAGCAGCCCGCGGGGAGGGGGGAGCTACACCTTC.

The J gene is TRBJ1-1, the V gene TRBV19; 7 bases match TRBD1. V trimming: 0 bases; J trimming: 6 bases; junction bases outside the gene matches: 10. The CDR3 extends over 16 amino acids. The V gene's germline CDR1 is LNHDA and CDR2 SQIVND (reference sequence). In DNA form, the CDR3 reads TGTGCCAGTAGTATAGATGCCCTCCCCCAGGGGGCTGAAGCTTTCTTT. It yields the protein CASSIDALPQGAEAFF.

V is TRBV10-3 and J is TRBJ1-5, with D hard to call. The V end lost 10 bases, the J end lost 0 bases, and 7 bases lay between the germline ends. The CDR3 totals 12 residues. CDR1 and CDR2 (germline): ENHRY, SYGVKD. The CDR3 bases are TGTGCCAGCTCGGATAGCAATCAGCCCCAGCATTTT. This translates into CASSDSNQPQHF.

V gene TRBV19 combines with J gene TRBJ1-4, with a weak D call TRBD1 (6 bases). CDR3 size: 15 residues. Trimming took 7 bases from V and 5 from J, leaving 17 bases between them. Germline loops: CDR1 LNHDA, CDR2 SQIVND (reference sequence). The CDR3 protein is CASNSPRTVNEKLFF. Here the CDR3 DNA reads TGTGCCAGTAACAGCCCTCGGACAGTGAATGAAAAACTGTTTTTT.

Here the CDR3 reads CASSLEWGQGGVGEQYF. The CDR3 coding sequence is TGTGCCAGCAGCTTAGAGTGGGGGCAGGGGGGAGTAGGCGAGCAGTACTTC. The chain employs TRBV11-3 and TRBJ2-7, with TRBD1 as a possible D gene (7 bases). Germline CDR1 is SGHNT and CDR2 is YENEEA. V was pared by 0 bases and J by 6 bases, with 21 bases between. The CDR3 consists of 17 residues.

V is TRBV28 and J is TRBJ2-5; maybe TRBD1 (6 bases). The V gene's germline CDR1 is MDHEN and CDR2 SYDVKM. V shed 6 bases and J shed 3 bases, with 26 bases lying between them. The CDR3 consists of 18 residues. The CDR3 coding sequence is TGTGCCAGCAGCTCGAAGCCTCAGACCACAGGGTGGGAAGAGACCCAGTACTTC. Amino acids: CASSSKPQTTGWEETQYF.

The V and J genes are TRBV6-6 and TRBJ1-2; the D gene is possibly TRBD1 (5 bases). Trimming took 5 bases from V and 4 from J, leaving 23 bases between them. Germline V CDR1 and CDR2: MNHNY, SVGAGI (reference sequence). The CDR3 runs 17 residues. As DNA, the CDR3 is TGTGCCAGCAGTCCTCTGCAATCCCTGGACACAACCTATGGCTACACCTTC. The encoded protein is CASSPLQSLDTTYGYTF.

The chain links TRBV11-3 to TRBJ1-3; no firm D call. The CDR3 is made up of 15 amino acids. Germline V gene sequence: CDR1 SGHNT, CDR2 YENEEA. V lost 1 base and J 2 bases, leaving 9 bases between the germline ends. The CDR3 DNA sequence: TGTGCCAGCAGCTTAGGCTGGGGTCCTGGAAACACCATATATTTT. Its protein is CASSLGWGPGNTIYF.

CDR3 nucleotide sequence: TGTGCCATCAGCGCCGGACAGGGGGTCGAGCAGTACTTC. Translated: CAISAGQGVEQYF. This sequence joins TRBV10-3 and TRBJ2-7, with TRBD1 matching over 10 bases. Trimming removed 6 bases from V and 6 bases from J; junction bases left unmatched: 5. The CDR3 is 13 residues long. CDR1 and CDR2 (germline): ENHRY, SYGVKD.

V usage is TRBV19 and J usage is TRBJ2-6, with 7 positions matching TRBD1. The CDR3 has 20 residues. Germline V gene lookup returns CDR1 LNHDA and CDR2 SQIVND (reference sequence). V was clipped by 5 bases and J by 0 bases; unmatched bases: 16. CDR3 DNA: TGTGCCAGTAGTTTTGGGGACAGCATGTCTCCTTTCTCTGGGGCCAACGTCCTGACTTTC. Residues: CASSFGDSMSPFSGANVLTF.

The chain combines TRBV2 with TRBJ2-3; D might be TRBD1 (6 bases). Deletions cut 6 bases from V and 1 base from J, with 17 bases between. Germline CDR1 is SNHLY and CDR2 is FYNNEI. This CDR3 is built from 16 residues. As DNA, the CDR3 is TGTGCCAGCAGCCAGAGTTTGGGGGCCGGCACAGATACGCAGTATTTT. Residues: CASSQSLGAGTDTQYF.

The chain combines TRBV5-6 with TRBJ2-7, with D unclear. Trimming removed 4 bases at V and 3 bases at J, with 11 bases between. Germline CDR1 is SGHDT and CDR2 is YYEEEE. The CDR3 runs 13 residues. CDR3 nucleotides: TGTGCCAGCAGCAGGATGGGCTTCTACGAGCAGTACTTC. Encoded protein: CASSRMGFYEQYF.

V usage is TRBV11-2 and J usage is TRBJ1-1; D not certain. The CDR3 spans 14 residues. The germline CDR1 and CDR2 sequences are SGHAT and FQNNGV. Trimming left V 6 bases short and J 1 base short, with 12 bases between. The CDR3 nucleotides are TGTGCCAGCAGACCCGGGAACGGGAACACTGAAGCTTTCTTT. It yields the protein CASRPGNGNTEAFF.

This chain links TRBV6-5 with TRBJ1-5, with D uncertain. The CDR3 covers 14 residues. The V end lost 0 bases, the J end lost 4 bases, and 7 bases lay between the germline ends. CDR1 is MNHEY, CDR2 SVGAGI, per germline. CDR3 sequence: CASSYSAGNQPQHF. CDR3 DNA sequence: TGTGCCAGCAGTTACTCGGCGGGGAATCAGCCCCAGCATTTT.

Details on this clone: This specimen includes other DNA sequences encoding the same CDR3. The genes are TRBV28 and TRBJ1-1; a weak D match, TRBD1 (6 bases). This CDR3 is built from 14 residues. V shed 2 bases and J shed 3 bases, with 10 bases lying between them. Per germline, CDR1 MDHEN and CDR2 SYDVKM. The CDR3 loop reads CASSLEGEDTEAFF. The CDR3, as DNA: TGTGCCAGCAGTTTAGAGGGGGAGGACACTGAAGCTTTCTTT.

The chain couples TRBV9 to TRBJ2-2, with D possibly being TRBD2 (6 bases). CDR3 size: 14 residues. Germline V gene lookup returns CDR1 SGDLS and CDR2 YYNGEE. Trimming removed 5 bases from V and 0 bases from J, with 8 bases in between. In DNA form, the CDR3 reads TGTGCCAGCAGGGGGGACTCGAACACCGGGGAGCTGTTTTTT. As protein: CASRGDSNTGELFF.

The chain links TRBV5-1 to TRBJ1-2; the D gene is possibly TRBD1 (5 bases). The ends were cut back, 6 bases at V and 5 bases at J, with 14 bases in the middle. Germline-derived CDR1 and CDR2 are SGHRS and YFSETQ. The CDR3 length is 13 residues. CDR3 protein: CASTQGWGYGYTF. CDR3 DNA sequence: TGCGCCAGCACCCAGGGTTGGGGGTATGGCTACACCTTC.

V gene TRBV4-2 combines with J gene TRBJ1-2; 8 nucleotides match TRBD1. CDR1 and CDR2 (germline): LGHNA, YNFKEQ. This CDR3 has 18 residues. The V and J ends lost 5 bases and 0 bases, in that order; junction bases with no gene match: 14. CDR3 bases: TGTGCCAGCAGCTCAGCCCCCAGGGGGCGGAGAGCTAACTATGGCTACACCTTC. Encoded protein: CASSSAPRGRRANYGYTF.

The CDR3: CASSPLGGSGVGTEAFF. The CDR3 DNA sequence: TGTGCCAGCAGTCCCCTTGGGGGGAGCGGGGTCGGGACTGAAGCTTTCTTT. This chain joins TRBV6-6 and TRBJ1-1, with TRBD1 as a possible D gene (5 bases). Germline values: CDR1 MNHNY, CDR2 SVGAGI (reference sequence). The CDR3 consists of 17 residues. Trimming removed 5 bases from V and 5 bases from J, with 24 bases in between.

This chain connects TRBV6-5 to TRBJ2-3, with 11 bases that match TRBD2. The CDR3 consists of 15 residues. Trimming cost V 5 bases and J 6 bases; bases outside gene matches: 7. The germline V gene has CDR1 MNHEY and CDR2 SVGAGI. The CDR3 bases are TGTGCCAGCAGTACCACTAGCGGGGGACCCGATACGCAGTATTTT. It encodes CASSTTSGGPDTQYF.

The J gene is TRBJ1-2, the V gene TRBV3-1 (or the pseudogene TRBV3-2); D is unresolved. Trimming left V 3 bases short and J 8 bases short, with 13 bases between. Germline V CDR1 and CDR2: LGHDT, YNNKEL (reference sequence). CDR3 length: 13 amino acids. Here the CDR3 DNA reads TGTGCCAGCAGCCAGATCGGACCGGCCGGCTACACCTTC. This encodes CASSQIGPAGYTF.

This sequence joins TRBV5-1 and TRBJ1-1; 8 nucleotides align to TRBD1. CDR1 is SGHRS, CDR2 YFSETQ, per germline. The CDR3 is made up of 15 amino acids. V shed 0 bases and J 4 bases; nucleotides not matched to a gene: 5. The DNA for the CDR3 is TGCGCCAGCAGCTTGGCCGGGACAGGAAGCACTGAAGCTTTCTTT. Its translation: CASSLAGTGSTEAFF.

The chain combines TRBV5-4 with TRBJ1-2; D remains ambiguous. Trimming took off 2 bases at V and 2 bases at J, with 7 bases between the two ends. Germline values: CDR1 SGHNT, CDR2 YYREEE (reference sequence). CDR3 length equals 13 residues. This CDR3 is CASSFEQNYGYTF. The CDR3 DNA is TGTGCCAGCAGCTTTGAACAGAACTATGGCTACACCTTC.

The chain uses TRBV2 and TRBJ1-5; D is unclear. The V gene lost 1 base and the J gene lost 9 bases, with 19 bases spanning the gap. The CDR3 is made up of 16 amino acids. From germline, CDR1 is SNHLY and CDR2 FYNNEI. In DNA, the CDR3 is TGTGCCAGCAGTGAAGGTGAGGTGTCAGCCTCAGGGCCCCAGCATTTT. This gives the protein CASSEGEVSASGPQHF.

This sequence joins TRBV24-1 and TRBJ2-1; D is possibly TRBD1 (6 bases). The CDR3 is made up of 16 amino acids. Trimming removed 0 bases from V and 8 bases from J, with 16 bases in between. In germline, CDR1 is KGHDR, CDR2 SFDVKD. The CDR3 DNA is TGTGCCACCAGTGATTTGACCCCGGGACAACGCGATGAGCAGTTCTTC. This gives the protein CATSDLTPGQRDEQFF.

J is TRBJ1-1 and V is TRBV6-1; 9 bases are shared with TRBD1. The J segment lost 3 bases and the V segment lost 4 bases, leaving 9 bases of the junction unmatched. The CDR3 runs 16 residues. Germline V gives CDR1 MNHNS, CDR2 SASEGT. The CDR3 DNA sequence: TGTGCCAGCAGTGGATTCCGGACAGGGGCGGACACTGAAGCTTTCTTT. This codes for CASSGFRTGADTEAFF.

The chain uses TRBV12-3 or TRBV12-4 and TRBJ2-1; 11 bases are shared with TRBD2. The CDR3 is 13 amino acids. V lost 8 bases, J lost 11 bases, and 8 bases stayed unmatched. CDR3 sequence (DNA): TGTGCCAGCCGGACTAGCGGGCAAAGAAAGCAGTTCTTC. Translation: CASRTSGQRKQFF.

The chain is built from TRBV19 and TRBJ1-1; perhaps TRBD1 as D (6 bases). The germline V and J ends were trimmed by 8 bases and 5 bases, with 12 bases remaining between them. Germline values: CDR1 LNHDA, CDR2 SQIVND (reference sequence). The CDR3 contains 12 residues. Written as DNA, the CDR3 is TGTGCCAGTGCACAGGGAAGGACTGAAGCTTTCTTT. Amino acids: CASAQGRTEAFF.